Sequencing of this TCR beta chain was carried out in a study of blood T cell repertoires in COVID-19. The overall study: Italy, Spain and the United States were the sources of the convalescent and acute COVID-19 samples. The cDNA or gDNA used as material had been derived from T cells, B-cell-depleted T cells, or PBMCs.

This CDR3 has 14 amino acids. Losses at the gene ends were 2 bases for V and 7 bases for J; bases not matched to a gene: 7. Germline V gives CDR1 LNHDA, CDR2 SQIVND (reference sequence). Original processing methods: Estimation of nucleated cell counts relied on the amplification of reference gene primers. TCRdb's copy holds only in-frame clones and misses some; the assay was immunoSEQ multiplex PCR. Clone size and V and J calls were adopted from that table, with D and trimming inferred from the DNA. The sample contains 330,000 or so clones, around 90% of which appear only once. The genes are TRBV19 and TRBJ1-1, with 7 bases that match TRBD1. Material: peripheral blood. The clonotype originates from a woman aged 60-70 years with COVID-19, enrolled during active disease. CDR3 sequence: CASSIWEGGFEAFF. Written as DNA, the CDR3 is TGTGCCAGTAGTATATGGGAAGGGGGCTTTGAAGCTTTCTTT.